These 27 T cell receptor beta chains were all obtained from the same sample, sequenced in a study of blood T cell dynamics during melanoma immunotherapy. TCRdb's table, derived via immunoSEQ multiplex PCR, lists solely in-frame clones and lacks some. The table shows about 4,900 clones, with about 90% occurring only once. As to time point: pre-treatment baseline. Source: blood, taken from a patient treated with checkpoint blockade. These receptors were taken from a human donor with melanoma.

The count of this clone is one. The V gene is TRBV7-2, the J gene TRBJ2-7; TRBD1 matches 8 bases. Germline V CDR1 and CDR2: SGHTA, FQGNSA. V gave up 5 bases and J gave up 6 bases; unmatched junction bases: 12. CDR3 length: 15 amino acids. Written as DNA, the CDR3 is TGTGCCAGCAGCGTAGGGACAGGAGGAGGGATCGAGCAGTACTTC. Amino acids: CASSVGTGGGIEQYF.

V and J are TRBV5-1 and TRBJ2-3; D is undetermined. Deletions cut 6 bases from V and 0 bases from J, with 14 bases between. Germline lookup yields CDR1 SGHRS and CDR2 YFSETQ. The CDR3 is 15 residues long. The CDR3 loop reads CASIPSPTSTDTQYF. CDR3 nucleotides: TGCGCCAGCATACCATCCCCGACTAGCACAGATACGCAGTATTTT.

V gene TRBV4-3 combines with J gene TRBJ1-1; no firm D call. The V and J ends lost 5 bases and 5 bases respectively, with 12 bases between them. There are 13 residues in the CDR3. Per the germline V gene, CDR1 is LGHNA and CDR2 is YSLEER. CDR3 DNA: TGCGCCAGCAGCATAGGGTTGGGGACTGAAGCTTTCTTT. It translates to CASSIGLGTEAFF.

Points on this clone: Germline and junction disagree at one end, which may indicate a read error. The chain uses TRBV5-8 and TRBJ1-5; D is ambiguous. The CDR3 consists of 14 residues. Germline V gene sequence: CDR1 SGHTS, CDR2 YDEGEE. CDR3 residues: CASSQEGFNQPQHF. CDR3 nucleotide sequence: TGCGCCAGCAGCCAAGAAGGATTCAATCAGCCCCAGCATTTT.

V is TRBV28 and J is TRBJ2-1; D unclear. V was cut by 5 bases and J by 7 bases, with 9 bases left in between. This CDR3 region has 12 residues. The germline V gene encodes CDR1 MDHEN and CDR2 SYDVKM. This CDR3 is CASSIVLNEQFF. The CDR3 DNA follows: TGTGCCAGCAGTATTGTTTTGAATGAGCAGTTCTTC.

V is TRBV7-9 and J is TRBJ1-5; tentative D call: TRBD1 (6 bases). The CDR3 contains 13 residues. The germline V gene encodes CDR1 SEHNR and CDR2 FQNEAQ (reference sequence). Trimming took off 10 bases at V and 3 bases at J, with 13 bases between the two ends. The DNA for the CDR3 is TGTGCCACCACCGACAGGAACAATCAGCCCCAGCATTTT. This codes for CATTDRNNQPQHF.

This clone occurred once. This chain links TRBV6-4 with TRBJ2-1; D might be TRBD2 (7 bases). Trimming shortened V by 5 bases and J by 8 bases, and 16 bases separated the two germline ends. CDR1 is MRHNA, CDR2 SNTAGT, per germline. The CDR3 has 14 residues. Here the CDR3 reads CASSKNGGRDEQFF. The CDR3 bases are TGTGCCAGCAGTAAGAACGGGGGGCGGGATGAGCAGTTCTTC.

This clone appeared a few times. The rearrangement joins TRBV9 to TRBJ2-5, with no clear D. Trimming stripped 0 bases from V and 0 bases from J, with 9 bases between. Germline V lookup: CDR1 SGDLS, CDR2 YYNGEE. There are 15 residues in the CDR3. In DNA, the CDR3 is TGTGCCAGCAGCGTAGAGATGGGAAACCAAGAGACCCAGTACTTC. Translating gives CASSVEMGNQETQYF.

The CDR3 spells CASSQGEAGIQETQYF. The CDR3 DNA is TGCGCCAGCAGCCAAGGTGAAGCGGGAATCCAAGAGACCCAGTACTTC. V and J are TRBV4-1 and TRBJ2-5, with TRBD2 identical over 7 bases. V lost 1 base and J lost 1; bases outside the gene matches: 6. The CDR3 totals 16 residues. Germline CDR1 MGHRA, CDR2 YSYEKL.

CDR3: CASSPPGTVYEQYF. The CDR3 DNA reads TGTGCCAGCTCACCACCTGGGACAGTGTACGAGCAGTACTTC. The chain recombines TRBV18 with TRBJ2-7; TRBD1 agrees at 7 bases. J gave up 4 bases and V 0 bases, and 3 bases lay outside the gene matches. The CDR3 length is 14 residues. Germline CDR1 is KGHSH and CDR2 is LQKENI. The whole variable domain, remainder taken from reference TRBV18 and TRBJ2-7, is NAGVMQNPRHLVRRRGQEARLRCSPMKGHSHVYWYRQLPEEGLKFMVYLQKENIIDESGMPKERFSAEFPKEGPSILRIQQVVRGDSAAYFCASSPPGTVYEQYFGPGTRLTVT.

The V call is TRBV5-1, the J call TRBJ2-5; maybe TRBD2 (6 bases). Trimming cost V 1 base and J 4 bases, with 14 bases left between them. Germline CDR1 SGHRS, CDR2 YFSETQ. The CDR3 extends over 15 amino acids. This CDR3 reads CASSLTGVGPETQYF. CDR3 nucleotides: TGCGCCAGCAGCTTGACGGGAGTGGGCCCAGAGACCCAGTACTTC.

CDR3 DNA sequence: TGTGCCAGCAGTTACTATGGACGTCAATCTGGCTACACCTTC. Its translation: CASSYYGRQSGYTF. V and J are TRBV6-5 and TRBJ1-2; no firm D call. CDR1 is MNHEY and CDR2 is SVGAGI in the germline V gene. The length of the CDR3 is 14 residues. V was trimmed by 1 base and J by 7 bases, leaving 13 bases between them.

The chain combines TRBV2 with TRBJ1-3, with 9 bases that match TRBD1. CDR1 is SNHLY and CDR2 is FYNNEI in the germline V gene. The CDR3 runs 16 residues. The J segment lost 6 bases and the V segment lost 5 bases, leaving 11 bases of the junction unmatched. The CDR3 DNA sequence: TGTGCCAGCAGTCTACCCCTGACAGGGGGGGAAAACACCATATATTTT. Translated: CASSLPLTGGENTIYF.

The chain recombines TRBV11-2 with TRBJ2-5; D ambiguous. CDR1 and CDR2 (germline): SGHAT, FQNNGV. This CDR3 region has 13 residues. V lost 6 bases and J lost 2, with 10 bases in between. CDR3 sequence (DNA): TGTGCCAGCAGGATTTGGTCTCAAGAGACCCAGTACTTC. This codes for CASRIWSQETQYF.

CDR3 protein: CAAALAGGPGGNEQFF. DNA of the CDR3: TGTGCCGCCGCGTTAGCGGGAGGGCCTGGGGGCAATGAGCAGTTCTTC. This chain connects TRBV10-3 to TRBJ2-1, with TRBD2 matching over 11 bases. J lost 6 bases, V lost 11 bases, and 15 bases had no gene match. This CDR3 has 16 amino acids. CDR1 is ENHRY and CDR2 is SYGVKD in the germline V gene.

This sequence joins TRBV14 and TRBJ2-1, with D perhaps TRBD2 (5 bases). V was pared by 4 bases and J by 4 bases, with 20 bases between. Germline V gene data show CDR1 as SGHDN and CDR2 as FVKESK. The CDR3 covers 17 residues. CDR3 nucleotide sequence: TGTGCCAGCAGCCTCACACGCGGACTGCTGCTGTACAATGAGCAGTTCTTC. It specifies CASSLTRGLLLYNEQFF.

This chain connects TRBV4-2 to TRBJ2-3; TRBD2 matches at 7 bases. The CDR3 is made up of 17 amino acids. CDR1 LGHNA and CDR2 YNFKEQ come from the germline V gene. V lost 4 bases, J lost 0 bases, and 10 bases stayed unmatched. The CDR3 nucleotides are TGTGCCAGCAGCCCTGCATCTAGCGGACCTAGCACAGATACGCAGTATTTT. This translates into CASSPASSGPSTDTQYF.

About this clone: At one of its ends the junction is not consistent with the germline gene, which may arise from a read error. The chain employs TRBV7-2 and TRBJ2-2; a weak D match, TRBD2 (5 bases). This CDR3 is 15 amino acids long. Germline CDR1 reads SGHTA; CDR2 reads FQGNSA. CDR3 bases: TGCGCCAGCAGCCAAGATGAGGGTGATGGCGGGGAGCTGTTTTTT. It encodes CASSQDEGDGGELFF.

The V call is TRBV25-1, the J call TRBJ2-2; TRBD2 matches at 7 bases. Germline values: CDR1 MGHDK, CDR2 SYGVNS. CDR3 length equals 17 residues. With V trimmed by 5 bases and J by 10 bases, 19 bases remained unmatched. CDR3: CASSSYGRAIGTPELFF. The CDR3 DNA is TGTGCCAGCAGTTCTTATGGGAGGGCCATCGGAACACCGGAGCTGTTTTTT.

The chain is built from TRBV14 and TRBJ1-1; 9 bases line up with TRBD1. CDR1 and CDR2 (germline): SGHDN, FVKESK. Unmatched junction bases numbered 7, after V lost 1 base and J lost 4 bases. The CDR3 contains 16 residues. Here the CDR3 DNA reads TGTGCCAGCAGCCAAGGGGTCGGGGACAGGGTCACTGAAGCTTTCTTT. This encodes CASSQGVGDRVTEAFF.

The J gene is TRBJ2-3, the V gene TRBV4-3, with no clear D. CDR1 is LGHNA and CDR2 is YSLEER in the germline V gene. V lost 0 bases, J lost 1 base, and 8 bases lay in between. CDR3 size: 15 residues. CDR3 bases: TGCGCCAGCAGCCAAGAACCCCAGGGCACAGATACGCAGTATTTT. It codes for CASSQEPQGTDTQYF.

The rearrangement uses TRBV18 and TRBJ1-1, with a weak D call TRBD1 (6 bases). The V end was cut by 6 bases, the J end by 4 bases, with 15 bases between. CDR1 is KGHSH and CDR2 is LQKENI in the germline V gene. The CDR3 length is 14 residues. This CDR3 reads CASSRTASGTEAFF. In DNA, the CDR3 is TGTGCCAGCTCGCGGACAGCCTCCGGCACTGAAGCTTTCTTT.

V is TRBV7-8 and J is TRBJ2-1; the match to TRBD2 covers 11 bases. V shed 5 bases and J 2 bases; nucleotides not matched to a gene: 5. The CDR3 sequence is 16 residues long. Germline-derived CDR1 and CDR2 are SGHVS and FQNEAQ. This chain's CDR3 is CASSARTSGPYNEQFF. The CDR3, as DNA: TGTGCCAGCAGCGCCAGGACTAGCGGGCCCTACAATGAGCAGTTCTTC.

The CDR3 DNA follows: TGTGCCAGCAGCTTTTTGGGGCTAGCGAAAGATACGCAGTATTTT. Its translation: CASSFLGLAKDTQYF. The chain is built from TRBV5-6 and TRBJ2-3; a weak D match, TRBD2 (6 bases). This CDR3 comprises 15 residues. Trimming pared 2 bases from V and 5 bases from J, leaving 15 bases between. The germline V gene encodes CDR1 SGHDT and CDR2 YYEEEE.

The rearrangement joins TRBV7-9 to TRBJ2-2; the match to TRBD1 covers 10 bases. The CDR3 contains 15 residues. CDR1 is SEHNR, CDR2 FQNEAQ, per germline (reference sequence). Trimming removed 5 bases from V and 6 bases from J; junction bases left unmatched: 6. CDR3 DNA sequence: TGTGCCAGCAGCCAAGACAGGGGGCGGGCCGGGGAGCTGTTTTTT. It is translated as CASSQDRGRAGELFF.

V gene TRBV7-9 combines with J gene TRBJ1-2; D is uncertain. The V end was cut by 2 bases, the J end by 0 bases, with 4 bases between. CDR1 is SEHNR and CDR2 is FQNEAQ in the germline V gene (reference sequence). The CDR3 contains 13 residues. The CDR3 DNA sequence: TGTGCCAGCAGCTTAATCCCTAACTATGGCTACACCTTC. Its translation is CASSLIPNYGYTF. The whole variable domain, filled in from reference TRBV7-9 and TRBJ1-2, reads DTGVSQNPRHKITKRGQNVTFRCDPISEHNRLYWYRQTLGQGPEFLTYFQNEAQLEKSRLLSDRFSAERPKGSFSTLEIQRTEQGDSAMYLCASSLIPNYGYTFGSGTRLTVV.

The rearrangement links TRBV30 to TRBJ2-3; 12 nucleotides agree with TRBD2. Germline V gene lookup returns CDR1 GTSNPN and CDR2 SVGIG (reference sequence). CDR3 length: 19 amino acids. After removal of 2 bases from V and 2 bases from J, the junction contained 14 bases not matched to a gene. The CDR3 sequence: CAWSPAWPLAGGSTDTQYF. The DNA of the CDR3 is TGTGCCTGGAGTCCAGCCTGGCCCCTAGCGGGAGGGTCCACAGATACGCAGTATTTT.